This paragraph covers one TCR beta chain sequence. The antigen is unknown. Sequenced by immunoSEQ multiplex PCR; TCRdb stores in-frame clones only, minus some. This sample has approximately 93,000 clones, with more than 85% found just once. The data stem from a study of Tregs in tolerant kidney transplant recipients. CDR1 is GTSNPN and CDR2 is SVGIG in the germline V gene (reference sequence). The CDR3 runs to 14 residues. Unmatched junction bases numbered 11, after V lost 6 bases and J lost 5 bases. Regarding the study as a whole: Donor-specific Treg expansion exceeded global Treg expansion in tolerant patients, suggesting antigen drive. Some patients' samples used different primers over time, so nucleotide sequences weren't comparable. The most relevant donor-specific Treg TCRbeta repertoire apparently came from expansion with activated donor B cells. Few patients were studied, so findings need validation in larger groups.

V and J are TRBV30 and TRBJ2-7; 9 nucleotides align to TRBD1. The TCR originated in a human donor who received a combined kidney and bone marrow transplant. The sample here was CD4+ T cells from blood, taken before the transplant. CDR3 bases: TGTGCCTGTGCCATAGGGACAGGGACCAACGAGCAGTACTTC. Translation gives CACAIGTGTNEQYF.